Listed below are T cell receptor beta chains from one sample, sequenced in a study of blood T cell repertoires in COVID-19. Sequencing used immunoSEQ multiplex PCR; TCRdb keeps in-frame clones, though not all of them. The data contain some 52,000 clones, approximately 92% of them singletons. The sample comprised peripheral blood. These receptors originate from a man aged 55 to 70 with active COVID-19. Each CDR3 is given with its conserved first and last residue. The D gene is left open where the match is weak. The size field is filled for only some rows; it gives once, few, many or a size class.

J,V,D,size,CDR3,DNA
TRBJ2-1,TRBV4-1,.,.,CASSQKAGRSSYNEQFF,TGCGCCAGCAGCCAAAAGGCGGGACGTAGCTCCTACAATGAGCAGTTCTTC
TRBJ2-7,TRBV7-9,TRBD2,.,CASREAGGDYEQYF,TGTGCCAGCAGGGAAGCGGGAGGTGACTACGAGCAGTACTTC
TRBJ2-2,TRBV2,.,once,CASSEAPGSTGELFF,TGTGCCAGCAGTGAAGCGCCCGGGAGCACCGGGGAGCTGTTTTTT
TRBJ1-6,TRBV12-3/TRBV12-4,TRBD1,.,CASAGGDNSPLHF,TGTGCCAGCGCAGGGGGTGATAATTCACCCCTCCACTTT
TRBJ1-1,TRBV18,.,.,CASSPNLASGRREAFF,TGTGCCAGCTCACCTAATCTCGCTTCAGGACGGAGGGAAGCTTTCTTT
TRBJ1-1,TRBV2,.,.,CASSGQSGTEAFF,TGTGCCAGCAGTGGGCAGTCGGGCACTGAAGCTTTCTTT
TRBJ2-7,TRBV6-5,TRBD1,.,CATTFPGTGGYEQYF,TGTGCCACCACATTTCCAGGGACAGGGGGCTACGAGCAGTACTTC
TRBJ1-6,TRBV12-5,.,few,CASGLEGGSPLHF,TGTGCTAGTGGTTTGGAAGGAGGTTCACCCCTCCACTTT
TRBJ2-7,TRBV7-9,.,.,CASSPGVRVYEQYF,TGTGCCAGCAGCCCTGGCGTCAGGGTGTACGAGCAGTACTTC
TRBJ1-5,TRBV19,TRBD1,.,CASSMGRQGSSNQPQHF,TGTGCCAGTAGTATGGGTAGACAGGGATCTAGCAATCAGCCCCAGCATTTT
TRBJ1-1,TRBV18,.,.,CASSRTTGAGAFF,TGTGCCAGCTCCCGCACAACGGGAGCTGGAGCTTTCTTT
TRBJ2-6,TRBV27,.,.,CASSFQGTGANVLTF,TGTGCCAGCAGTTTTCAGGGGACTGGGGCCAACGTCCTGACTTTC
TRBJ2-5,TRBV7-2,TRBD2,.,CASSLLVAGAYETQYF,TGTGCCAGCAGCTTATTAGTAGCGGGAGCGTACGAGACCCAGTACTTC
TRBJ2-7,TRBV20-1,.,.,CSASRPGSYEQYF,TGCAGTGCTAGTCGCCCAGGGTCCTACGAGCAGTACTTC
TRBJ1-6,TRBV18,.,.,CASSPQSGPLHF,TGTGCCAGCTCACCACAATCCGGGCCCCTCCACTTT
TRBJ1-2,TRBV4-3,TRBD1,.,CASSRKQGAAGYTF,TGCGCCAGCAGCCGGAAACAGGGGGCAGCTGGCTACACCTTC
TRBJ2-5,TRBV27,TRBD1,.,CASAPGTGVRETQYF,TGTGCCAGCGCACCGGGGACAGGGGTGCGAGAGACCCAGTACTTC
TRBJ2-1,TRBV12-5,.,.,CASGLSDSKQFF,TGTGCTAGTGGTTTATCGGACAGTAAGCAGTTCTTC
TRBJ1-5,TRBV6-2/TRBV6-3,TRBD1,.,CASSYRPTGLEPQHF,TGTGCCAGCAGTTACCGCCCGACAGGGTTGGAGCCCCAGCATTTT
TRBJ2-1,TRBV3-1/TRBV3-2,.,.,CASSPGQRGSYEQFF,TGTGCCAGCAGCCCAGGACAAAGGGGCAGTTATGAGCAGTTCTTC
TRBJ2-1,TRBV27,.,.,CASTSGVSEQFF,TGTGCCAGCACAAGTGGAGTTTCCGAGCAGTTCTTC
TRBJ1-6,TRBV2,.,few,CASSERGGSPLHF,TGTGCCAGCAGTGAGAGGGGGGGTTCACCCCTCCACTTT
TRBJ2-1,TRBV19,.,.,CASRFGSSYNEQFF,TGTGCCAGTAGGTTCGGGAGCTCTTACAATGAGCAGTTCTTC
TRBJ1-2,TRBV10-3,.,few,CAISDNRAGTDGYTF,TGTGCCATCAGTGATAACAGGGCAGGAACGGATGGCTACACCTTC
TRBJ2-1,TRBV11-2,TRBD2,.,CASSPTSAFYNEQFF,TGTGCCAGCAGCCCCACTAGCGCTTTTTACAATGAGCAGTTCTTC
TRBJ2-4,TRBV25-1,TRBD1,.,CASGRDRELAKNIQYF,TGTGCTTCCGGCCGTGACAGGGAACTAGCCAAAAACATTCAGTACTTC